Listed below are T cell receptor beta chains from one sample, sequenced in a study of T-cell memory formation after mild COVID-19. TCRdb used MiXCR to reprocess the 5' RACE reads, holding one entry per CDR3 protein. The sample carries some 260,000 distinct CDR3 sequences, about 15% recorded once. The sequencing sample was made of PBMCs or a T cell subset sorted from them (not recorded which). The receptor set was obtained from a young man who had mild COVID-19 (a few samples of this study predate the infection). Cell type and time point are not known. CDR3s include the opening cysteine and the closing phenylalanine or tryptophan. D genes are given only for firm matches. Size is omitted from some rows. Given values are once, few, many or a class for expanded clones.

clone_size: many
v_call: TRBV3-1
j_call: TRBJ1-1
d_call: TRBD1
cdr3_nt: TGTGCCAGCAGCCTCATTCCCACAGGGGCCCGGACTGAAGCTTTCTTT
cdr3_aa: CASSLIPTGARTEAFF

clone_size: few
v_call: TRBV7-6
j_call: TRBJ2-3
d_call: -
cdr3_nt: TGTGCCAGCAGCCCCTCTTGGTTCGGGCCTAGCACAGATACGCAGTATTTT
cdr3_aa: CASSPSWFGPSTDTQYF

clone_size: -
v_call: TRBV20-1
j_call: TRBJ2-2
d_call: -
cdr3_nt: TGCAGTGCTAGAGAGGGCACCAACACCGGGGAGCTGTTTTTT
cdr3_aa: CSAREGTNTGELFF

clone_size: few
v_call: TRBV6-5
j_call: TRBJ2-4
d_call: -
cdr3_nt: TGTGCCAGCAGTTACGGACTAGCCAAAAACATTCAGTACTTC
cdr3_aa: CASSYGLAKNIQYF

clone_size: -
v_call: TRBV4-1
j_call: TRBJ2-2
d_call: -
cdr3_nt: TGCGCCAGCAGCCAAGTAGGTGTTCCCCCCGGGGAGCTGTTTTTT
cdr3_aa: CASSQVGVPPGELFF

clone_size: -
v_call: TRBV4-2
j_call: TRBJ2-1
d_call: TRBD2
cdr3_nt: TGTGCCAGCAGCCTTGGACTAGCGGGGGGGGCCTACAATGAGCAGTTCTTC
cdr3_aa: CASSLGLAGGAYNEQFF

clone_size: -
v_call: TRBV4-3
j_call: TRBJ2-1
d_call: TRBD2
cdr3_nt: TGCGCCAGCAGCCGAGGTTGGGGCGGGGGGGCTCGCCGCTCCTACAATGAGCAGTTCTTC
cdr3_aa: CASSRGWGGGARRSYNEQFF

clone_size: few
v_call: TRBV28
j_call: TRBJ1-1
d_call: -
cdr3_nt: TGTGCCAGCAGCCTGACCGTGACGTGGACTGAAGCTTTCTTT
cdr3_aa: CASSLTVTWTEAFF

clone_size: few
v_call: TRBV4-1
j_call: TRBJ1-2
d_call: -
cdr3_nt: TGCGCCAGCAGCCCCTCAGGAGGGAGAAGGTACCCTAACTATGGCTACACCTTC
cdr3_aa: CASSPSGGRRYPNYGYTF

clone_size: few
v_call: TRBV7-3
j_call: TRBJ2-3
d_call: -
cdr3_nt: TGTGCCAGCAGCTCGAGACGAGGTGCAGATACGCAGTATTTT
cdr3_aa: CASSSRRGADTQYF

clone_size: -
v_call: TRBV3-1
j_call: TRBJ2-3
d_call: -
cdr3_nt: TGTGCCAGCAGCCAAGGAGTTTCCTCGGGCACAGATACGCAGTATTTT
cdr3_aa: CASSQGVSSGTDTQYF

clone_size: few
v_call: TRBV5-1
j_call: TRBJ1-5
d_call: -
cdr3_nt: TGCGCCAGCAGCTTGTACGGTGACAATCAGCCCCAGCATTTT
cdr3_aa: CASSLYGDNQPQHF

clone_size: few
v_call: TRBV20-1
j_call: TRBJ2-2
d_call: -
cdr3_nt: TGCAGTGCAACGGACGGGCTGAACACCGGGGAGCTGTTTTTT
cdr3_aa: CSATDGLNTGELFF

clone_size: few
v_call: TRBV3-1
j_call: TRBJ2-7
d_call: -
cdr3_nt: TGTGCCAGCAGCTTCGGAGGAGGGGACATTCTCTACGAGCAGTACTTC
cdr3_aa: CASSFGGGDILYEQYF

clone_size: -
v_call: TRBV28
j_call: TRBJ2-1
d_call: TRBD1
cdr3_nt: TGTGCCAGCACCCCGGGGGGGGCGGGGACAGGGGGCATCGATGAGCAGTTCTTC
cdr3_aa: CASTPGGAGTGGIDEQFF

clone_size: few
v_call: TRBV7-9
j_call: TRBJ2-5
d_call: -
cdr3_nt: TGTGCCAGCAGCTTCTACGGGGAGACCCAGTACTTC
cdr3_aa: CASSFYGETQYF

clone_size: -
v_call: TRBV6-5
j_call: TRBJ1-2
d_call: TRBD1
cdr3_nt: TGTGCCAGCAGAAGGACAGGGGGGAACTATGGCTACACCTTC
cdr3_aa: CASRRTGGNYGYTF

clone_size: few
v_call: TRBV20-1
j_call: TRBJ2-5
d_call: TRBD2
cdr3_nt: TGCAGTGCTAGAAGTTGGGGAGGGCAAGAGACCCAGTACTTC
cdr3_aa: CSARSWGGQETQYF

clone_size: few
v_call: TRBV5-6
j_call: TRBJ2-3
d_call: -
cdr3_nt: TGTGCCAGCAGCTTGGTGACAACACGCACAGATACGCAGTATTTT
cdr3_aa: CASSLVTTRTDTQYF